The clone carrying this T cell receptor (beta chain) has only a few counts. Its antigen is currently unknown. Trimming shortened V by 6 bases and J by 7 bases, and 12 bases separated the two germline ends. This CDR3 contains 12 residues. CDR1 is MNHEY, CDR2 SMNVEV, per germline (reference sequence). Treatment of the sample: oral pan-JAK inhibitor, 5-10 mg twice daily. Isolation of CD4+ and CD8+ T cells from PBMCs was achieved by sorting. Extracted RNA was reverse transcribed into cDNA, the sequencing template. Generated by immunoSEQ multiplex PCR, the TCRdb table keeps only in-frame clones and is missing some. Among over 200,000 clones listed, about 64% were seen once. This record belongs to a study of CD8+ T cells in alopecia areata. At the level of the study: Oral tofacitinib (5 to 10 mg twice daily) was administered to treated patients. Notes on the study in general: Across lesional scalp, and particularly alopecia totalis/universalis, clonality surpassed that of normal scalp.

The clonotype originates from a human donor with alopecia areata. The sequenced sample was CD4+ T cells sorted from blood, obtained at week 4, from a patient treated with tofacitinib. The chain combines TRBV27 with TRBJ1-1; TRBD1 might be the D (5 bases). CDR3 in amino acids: CASSEGTGEAFF. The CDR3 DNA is TGTGCCAGCAGCGAGGGGACGGGTGAAGCTTTCTTT.